This TCR beta chain was captured by sequencing in a study of T-cell memory formation after mild COVID-19. Broader study findings: Chiefly within CM and EM were the contracting CD4+ clones; CD8+ ones were within EMRA.

On this clonotype itself: Its specificity is unknown.

TCRdb re-called the 5' RACE reads through MiXCR, storing one row per CDR3 protein. Of more than 300,000 distinct CDR3 sequences listed, 13% to 15% are singletons. Trimming shortened V by 11 bases and J by 0 bases, and 16 bases separated the two germline ends. Germline CDR1 MDHEN, CDR2 SYDVKM. CDR3 length equals 14 residues. Sequencing was carried out using PBMCs or a T cell subset sorted from them (not recorded which). The receptor was derived from a man aged 18 to 29 who had mild COVID-19 (a few samples of this study predate the infection). Cell type and time point are not known. The V and J genes are TRBV28 and TRBJ1-2; D call uncertain. CDR3: CAVGSYASNYGYTF. CDR3 bases: TGTGCCGTGGGCAGCTACGCATCTAACTATGGCTACACCTTC.